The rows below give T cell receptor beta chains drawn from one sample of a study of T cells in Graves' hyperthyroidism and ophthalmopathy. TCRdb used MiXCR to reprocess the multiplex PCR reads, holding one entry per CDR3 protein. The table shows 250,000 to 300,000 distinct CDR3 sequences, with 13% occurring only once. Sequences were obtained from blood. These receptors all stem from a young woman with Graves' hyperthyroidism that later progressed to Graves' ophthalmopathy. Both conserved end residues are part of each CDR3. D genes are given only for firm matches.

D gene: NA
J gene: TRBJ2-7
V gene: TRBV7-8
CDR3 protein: CASSQDRLGDYEQYF

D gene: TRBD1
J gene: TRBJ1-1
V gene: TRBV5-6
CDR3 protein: CASSFGQGAEAFF

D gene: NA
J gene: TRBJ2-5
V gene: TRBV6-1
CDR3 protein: CASTGAETQYF

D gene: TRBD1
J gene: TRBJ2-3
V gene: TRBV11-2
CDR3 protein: CASSLRQGADLDTQYF

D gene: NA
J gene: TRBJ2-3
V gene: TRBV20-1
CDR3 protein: CSAPELTHATDTQYF

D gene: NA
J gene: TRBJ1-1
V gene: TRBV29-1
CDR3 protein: CSVDEEMNTEAFF

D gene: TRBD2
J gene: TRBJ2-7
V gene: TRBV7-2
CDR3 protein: CASSFYSGSSYEQYF

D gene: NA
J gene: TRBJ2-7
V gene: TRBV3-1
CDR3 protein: CASSQGDSSYEQYF

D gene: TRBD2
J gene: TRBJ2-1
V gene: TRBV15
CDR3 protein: CATSRVRSGSDDEQFF

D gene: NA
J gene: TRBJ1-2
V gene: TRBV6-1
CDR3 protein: CASNPRGLLNYGYTF

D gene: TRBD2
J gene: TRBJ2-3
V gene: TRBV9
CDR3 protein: CASSRLAGADTQYF

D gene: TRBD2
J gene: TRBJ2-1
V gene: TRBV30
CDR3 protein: CAWSFKREIHEQFF

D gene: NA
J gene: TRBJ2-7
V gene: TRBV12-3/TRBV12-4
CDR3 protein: CASSLLILAEQYF

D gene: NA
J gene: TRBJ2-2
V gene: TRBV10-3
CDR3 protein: CTISESGKPTGELFF

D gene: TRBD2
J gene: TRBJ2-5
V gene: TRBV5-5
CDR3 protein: CASSPRSGRGETQYF

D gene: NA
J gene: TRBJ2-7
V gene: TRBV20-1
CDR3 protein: CSARPVTRDYEQYF

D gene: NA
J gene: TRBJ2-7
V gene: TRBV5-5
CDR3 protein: CAGSSGFLTSYEQYF

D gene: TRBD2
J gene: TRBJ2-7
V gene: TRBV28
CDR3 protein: CASSLPSGSRNEQYF

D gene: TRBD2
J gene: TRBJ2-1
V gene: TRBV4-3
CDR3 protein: CASSQDGDYIDEQFF

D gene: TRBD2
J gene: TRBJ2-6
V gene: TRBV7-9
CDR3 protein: CASSPTSGRSSGANVLTF

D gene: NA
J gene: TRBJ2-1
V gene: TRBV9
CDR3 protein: CASSVAIRGWDEQFF

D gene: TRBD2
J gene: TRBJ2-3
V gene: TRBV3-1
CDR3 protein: CASSLTSSTDTQYF

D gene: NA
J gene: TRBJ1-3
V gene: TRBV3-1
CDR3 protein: CASSPRTVSGNTIYF

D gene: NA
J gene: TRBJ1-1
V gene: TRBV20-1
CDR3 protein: CSAKNFGAEAFF

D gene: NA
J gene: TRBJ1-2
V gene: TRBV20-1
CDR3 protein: CSADELLYGYTF

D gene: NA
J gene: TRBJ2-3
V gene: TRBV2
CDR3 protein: CASKRSPLIDTQYF

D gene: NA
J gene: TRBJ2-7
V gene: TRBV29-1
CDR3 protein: CSGRTSYEQYF

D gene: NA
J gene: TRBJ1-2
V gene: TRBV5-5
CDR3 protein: CASSSHWEDHPGYTF

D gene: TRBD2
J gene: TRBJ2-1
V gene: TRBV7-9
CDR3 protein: CAVVDLAGGTYNEQFF

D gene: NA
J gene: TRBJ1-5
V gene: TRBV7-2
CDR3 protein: CASSLAPGLEPQHF

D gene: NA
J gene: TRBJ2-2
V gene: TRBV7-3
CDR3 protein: CASSPAGEPVGELFF

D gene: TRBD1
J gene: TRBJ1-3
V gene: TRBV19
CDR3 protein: CATGQVSGNTIYF

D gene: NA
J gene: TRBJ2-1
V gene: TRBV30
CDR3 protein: CARSPRGNEQFF

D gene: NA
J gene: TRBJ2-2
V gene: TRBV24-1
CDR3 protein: CATSDPPRDVTNTGELFF

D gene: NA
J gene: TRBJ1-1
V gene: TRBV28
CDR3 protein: CASSSIEWEGRTEAFF